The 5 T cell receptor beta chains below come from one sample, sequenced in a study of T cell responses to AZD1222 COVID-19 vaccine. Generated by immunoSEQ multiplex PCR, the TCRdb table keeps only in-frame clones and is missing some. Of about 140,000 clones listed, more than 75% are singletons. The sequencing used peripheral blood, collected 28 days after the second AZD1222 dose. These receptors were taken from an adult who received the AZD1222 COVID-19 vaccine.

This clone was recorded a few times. The CDR3 nucleotides are TGCAGTGCTAGTAAGCCATCAGAGGGCACGGGTCAGCCCCAGCATTTT. It is translated as CSASKPSEGTGQPQHF. The chain is built from TRBV20-1 and TRBJ1-5, with D uncertain. Trimming stripped 3 bases from V and 6 bases from J, with 21 bases between. The length of the CDR3 is 16 residues. Germline CDR1 reads DFQATT; CDR2 reads SNEGSKA (reference sequence).

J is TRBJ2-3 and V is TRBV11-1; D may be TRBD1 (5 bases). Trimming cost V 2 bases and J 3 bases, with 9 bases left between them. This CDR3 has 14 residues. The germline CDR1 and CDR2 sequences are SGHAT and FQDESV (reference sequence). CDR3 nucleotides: TGTGCCAGCAGCTTATTTCAGGGAACAGATACGCAGTATTTT. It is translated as CASSLFQGTDTQYF.

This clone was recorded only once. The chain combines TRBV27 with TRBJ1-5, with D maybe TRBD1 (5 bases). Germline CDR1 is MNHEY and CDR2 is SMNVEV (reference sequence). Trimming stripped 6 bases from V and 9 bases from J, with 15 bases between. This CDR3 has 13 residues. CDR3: CASSDSLKWPQHF. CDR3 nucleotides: TGTGCCAGCAGCGACAGCCTCAAATGGCCCCAGCATTTT.

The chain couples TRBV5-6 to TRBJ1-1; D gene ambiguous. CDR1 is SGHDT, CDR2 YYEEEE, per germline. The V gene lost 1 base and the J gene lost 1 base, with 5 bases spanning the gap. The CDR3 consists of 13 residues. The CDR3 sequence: CASSLSANTEAFF. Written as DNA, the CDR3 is TGTGCCAGCAGCTTGTCAGCGAACACTGAAGCTTTCTTT.

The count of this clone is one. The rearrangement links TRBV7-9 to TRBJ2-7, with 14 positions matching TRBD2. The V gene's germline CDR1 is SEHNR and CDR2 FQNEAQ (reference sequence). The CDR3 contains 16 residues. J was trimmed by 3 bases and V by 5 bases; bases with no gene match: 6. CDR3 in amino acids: CASSPGLAGAFYEQYF. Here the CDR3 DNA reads TGTGCCAGCAGCCCGGGACTAGCGGGAGCCTTCTACGAGCAGTACTTC.